This record covers a single T cell receptor beta chain. CDR1 is SGHAT and CDR2 is FQNNGV in the germline V gene. This CDR3 has 16 residues. Unmatched junction bases numbered 11, after V lost 5 bases and J lost 3 bases. Unique molecular identifiers were incorporated during preparation of the TCRbeta library. A single record per CDR3 protein comes from TCRdb applying MiXCR to the PCR reads. The sample records 490,000 or so distinct CDR3 sequences, around 12% being singletons. This sample is drawn from a study of T-cell reconstitution after alpha-beta-depleted transplantation in children. Sequencing was performed on PBMCs from the stem cell graft donor, taken from the stem cell graft. The genes are TRBV11-2 and TRBJ2-7, with 9 nucleotides matching TRBD1. The TCR sequence derives from a human donor who donated a stem cell graft to a child with combined immunodeficiency. CDR3 amino acids: CASSRTTGGRGYEQYF. CDR3 nucleotides: TGTGCCAGCAGCCGGACCACAGGGGGCAGGGGCTACGAGCAGTACTTC.